A selection of T cell receptor beta chains follows, all from one sample in a study of T cells after yellow fever vaccination. TCRdb itself ran the 5' RACE reads through MiXCR, one entry per CDR3 protein. The sample records more than 450,000 distinct CDR3 sequences, around a fifth being singletons. Specimen: PBMCs, collected around 3 weeks after the first yellow fever vaccination. All receptors derive from a man younger than 30 who received the YFV17D yellow fever vaccine. The CDR3 runs from the conserved cysteine through the conserved F or W.

v_call,cdr3_aa
TRBV7-9,CASSLTRRQSTDTQYF
TRBV2,CASGKMNTEAFF
TRBV15,CATSRDRGGAGGYNEQFF
TRBV6-5,CASSFKVRRNSPLHF
TRBV3-1,CASSQEVGRRGYTF
TRBV7-2,CASSIPGQNYGYTF
TRBV5-1,CASSPQPSGGFSTDTQYF
TRBV29-1,CSAQDYQRAQYF
TRBV7-2,CASIISGGLDEQFF
TRBV5-1,CASSLQPGQGLMNTEAFF
TRBV13,CASSLARAERYEQYF
TRBV20-1,CSARDRGQPQHF
TRBV6-1,CASETNKNTEAFF
TRBV7-6,CASGQAYGYTF
TRBV11-2,CASSPQGPGLAVQETQYF
TRBV5-4,CASSLGGGEYTGELFF
TRBV21-1,CASSNVRLAFNSDTQYF
TRBV7-2,CASSLVAELSYTDTQYF
TRBV2,CASSSQGPTGQPQHF
TRBV5-1,CASSLDRGSEAFF
TRBV6-2/TRBV6-3,CASSSEDSTGYQPQHF
TRBV7-8,CASSLVGTGATGELFF
TRBV6-2/TRBV6-3,CASRKRGGANIQYF
TRBV28,CASSSLGQGNNEQYF
TRBV30,CAWSVGGRLTQYF
TRBV6-2/TRBV6-3,CASSSNRGSSYNEQFF
TRBV6-1,CASSRPGGGTDTQYF
TRBV11-2,CASSLDPTSGYEQFF
TRBV28,CASKPIGGHNEKLFF
TRBV6-1,CASSQGADQLQHF
TRBV7-3,CASSLGGTDANEQFF
TRBV4-2,CASSRPPGGTDTQYF